Shown below are 21 T cell receptor beta chains from a single sample sequenced in a study of T cells after yellow fever vaccination. Each CDR3 protein is one row after TCRdb ran MiXCR on the 5' RACE reads. The sample yields 250,000 to 400,000 distinct CDR3 sequences, 4.1% seen once. The starting material was PBMCs, obtained 5 days after the yellow fever booster vaccination. The receptors shown here come from a man aged 18-30 years who received the YFV17D yellow fever vaccine.

Remarks on this clonotype: This clone may be a read error of a much larger clone one base away. V and J are TRBV5-1 and TRBJ1-2, with D hard to call. CDR1 SGHRS and CDR2 YFSETQ come from the germline V gene. This CDR3 comprises 14 residues. V was shortened by 4 bases and J by 4 bases, with 14 bases between the two germline ends. CDR3 sequence reads: CASSPPSRPYGYTF. CDR3 bases: TGCGCCAGCAGCCCCCCGAGCAGACCCTATGGCTACACCTTC.

This chain links TRBV6-2 or TRBV6-3 with TRBJ2-6, with a possible D match to TRBD1 (5 bases). Trimming left V 0 bases short and J 0 bases short, with 12 bases between. CDR3 length: 18 amino acids. Per germline, CDR1 MNHEY and CDR2 SVGEGT. Written as DNA, the CDR3 is TGTGCCAGCAGTTACTCGGCAGGGTCGGCCTCTGGGGCCAACGTCCTGACTTTC. This sequence encodes CASSYSAGSASGANVLTF.

This clonotype showed up just a few times. The chain uses TRBV9 and TRBJ2-3; perhaps TRBD2 as D (5 bases). The V gene's germline CDR1 is SGDLS and CDR2 YYNGEE. Deletions cut 4 bases from V and 3 bases from J, with 15 bases between. The CDR3 has 15 residues. The CDR3 DNA reads as TGTGCCAGCAGCCTGCAGTTTAGCGTAACAGATACGCAGTATTTT. This codes for CASSLQFSVTDTQYF.

This clonotype occurred a few times. The chain carries TRBV12-3 or TRBV12-4 and TRBJ2-3; no definite D call. The CDR3 is 14 residues long. Trimming shortened V by 1 base and J by 5 bases, and 10 bases separated the two germline ends. The CDR3 nucleotides are TGTGCCAGCAGTTTAGGGACCAGCCTAGATACGCAGTATTTT. Its translation: CASSLGTSLDTQYF.

This sequence joins TRBV5-1 and TRBJ1-1, with D unresolved. V lost 0 bases and J lost 7, with 16 bases in between. This CDR3 has 15 residues. Germline V gives CDR1 SGHRS, CDR2 YFSETQ. The CDR3 here is CASSLAGVSRSEAFF. The CDR3 bases are TGCGCCAGCAGCTTGGCGGGTGTGAGTCGGAGTGAAGCTTTCTTT.

The chain couples TRBV15 to TRBJ2-2, with 9 bases fitting TRBD2. Germline V gene data show CDR1 as LNHNV and CDR2 as YYDKDF (reference sequence). Trimming at V came to 4 bases and at J to 7 bases, leaving 13 bases not matched to a gene. This CDR3 contains 17 residues. CDR3 amino acids: CATSTEGLAGFSGELFF. CDR3 DNA: TGTGCCACCAGCACCGAGGGCCTAGCGGGGTTCAGCGGGGAGCTGTTTTTT.

The chain carries TRBV4-1 and TRBJ1-4; D remains ambiguous. V lost 0 bases and J 4 bases, leaving 9 bases between the germline ends. CDR1 is MGHRA, CDR2 YSYEKL, per germline. This CDR3 is 15 amino acids long. CDR3 sequence reads: CASSQDNRGNEKLFF. The CDR3 DNA is TGCGCCAGCAGCCAAGACAACCGGGGTAATGAAAAACTGTTTTTT.

CDR3 protein: CASSAIIAGGPLSYNEQFF. The CDR3 region has the DNA TGTGCCAGCAGCGCCATTATAGCGGGGGGGCCTTTGTCCTACAATGAGCAGTTCTTC. This rearrangement joins TRBV9 to TRBJ2-1; 11 positions agree with TRBD2. This CDR3 is 19 amino acids long. The V gene end was trimmed by 3 bases and the J gene end by 1 base; junction bases not matched to a gene: 12. CDR1 SGDLS and CDR2 YYNGEE come from the germline V gene.

The chain employs TRBV10-3 and TRBJ2-2, with unresolved D. The ends were cut back, 10 bases at V and 3 bases at J, with 9 bases in the middle. The CDR3 sequence is 12 residues long. Germline V gene data show CDR1 as ENHRY and CDR2 as SYGVKD. CDR3 sequence reads: CATQPHTGELFF. CDR3 in DNA: TGTGCCACCCAACCCCACACCGGGGAGCTGTTTTTT.

Points on this clonotype: The CDR3 does not close with the conserved phenylalanine or tryptophan, likely indicating a read error. The CDR3 loop reads CASSLGSEYNEQFL. The CDR3 DNA reads TGCGCGAGCAGCTTGGGCTCAGAGTACAATGAGCAGTTCTTG. The chain combines TRBV5-1 with TRBJ2-1; D call uncertain. Germline CDR1 SGHRS, CDR2 YFSETQ. This CDR3 contains 14 residues.

The chain uses TRBV14 and TRBJ2-3; D is possibly TRBD1 or TRBD2 (6 bases each). Germline V gene lookup returns CDR1 SGHDN and CDR2 FVKESK. CDR3 length: 14 amino acids. With 2 bases removed from V and 4 bases from J, the gap between germline ends came to 10 bases. CDR3 loop: CASSQFGGADTQYF. Written as DNA, the CDR3 is TGTGCCAGCAGCCAATTCGGGGGCGCAGATACGCAGTATTTT. Complete variable domain (other parts from reference TRBV14 and TRBJ2-3): EAGVTQFPSHSVIEKGQTVTLRCDPISGHDNLYWYRRVMGKEIKFLLHFVKESKQDESGMPNNRFLAERTGGTYSTLKVQPAELEDSGVYFCASSQFGGADTQYFGPGTRLTVL.

This clonotype was seen ten or more times. This sequence joins TRBV7-3 and TRBJ2-1; TRBD2 might be the D (7 bases). Germline CDR1 SGHTA, CDR2 FQGTGA. The V end lost 3 bases, the J end lost 2 bases, and 8 bases lay between the germline ends. The length of the CDR3 is 14 residues. DNA of the CDR3: TGTGCCAGCAGCTTCGGGGGGCCCTACAATGAGCAGTTCTTC. Protein: CASSFGGPYNEQFF.

This chain joins TRBV15 and TRBJ1-2; perhaps TRBD1 as D (6 bases). V lost 0 bases, J lost 5 bases, and 16 bases lay in between. The CDR3 totals 16 residues. CDR1 and CDR2 from the germline V gene are LNHNV and YYDKDF (reference sequence). CDR3 sequence: CATSRDTGGSAYGYTF. The DNA for the CDR3 is TGTGCCACCAGCAGAGATACGGGGGGCTCAGCATATGGCTACACCTTC.

This clonotype was detected a few times. The rearrangement uses TRBV5-5 and TRBJ2-6, with no clear D. From germline, CDR1 is SGHKS and CDR2 YYEKEE (reference sequence). The CDR3 totals 17 residues. V was shortened by 4 bases and J by 3 bases, with 17 bases between the two germline ends. CDR3 nucleotide sequence: TGTGCCAGCAGCCGCGACGCATTTGGGGATGGGGCCAACGTCCTGACTTTC. Encoded protein: CASSRDAFGDGANVLTF. Complete variable domain (other parts from reference TRBV5-5 and TRBJ2-6): DAGVTQSPTHLIKTRGQQVTLRCSPISGHKSVSWYQQVLGQGPQFIFQYYEKEERGRGNFPDRFSARQFPNYSSELNVNALLLGDSALYLCASSRDAFGDGANVLTFGAGSRLTVL.

This clonotype was seen at least ten times. The chain carries TRBV5-1 and TRBJ2-3; weak D call: TRBD1 (7 bases). The CDR3 extends over 17 amino acids. The V gene lost 4 bases and the J gene lost 6 bases, with 24 bases spanning the gap. The V gene's germline CDR1 is SGHRS and CDR2 YFSETQ. The CDR3 DNA is TGCGCCAGCAGCGTGGGACAGTCCCTTACGGGGGTTGATACGCAGTATTTT. Translating it yields CASSVGQSLTGVDTQYF.

This chain joins TRBV9 and TRBJ2-1, with D possibly being TRBD2 (7 bases). The germline gives CDR1 SGDLS, CDR2 YYNGEE. V lost 2 bases and J lost 8, with 14 bases in between. This CDR3 region has 14 residues. CDR3 DNA sequence: TGTGCCAGCAGCGTTGGGAGGGGGGACGATGAGCAGTTCTTC. Translated, it gives CASSVGRGDDEQFF.

As DNA, the CDR3 is TGTGCCAGCAGCTTGGTTGGGGTTTTGAATACGCAGTATTTT. Its translation is CASSLVGVLNTQYF. This chain joins TRBV5-5 and TRBJ2-3; no clear D. V was shortened by 0 bases and J by 7 bases, with 12 bases between the two germline ends. This CDR3 has 14 amino acids. Germline V gene data show CDR1 as SGHKS and CDR2 as YYEKEE (reference sequence).

The chain recombines TRBV29-1 with TRBJ1-2; D is unclear. The germline V gene has CDR1 SQVTM and CDR2 ANQGSEA. The CDR3 sequence is 11 residues long. V was trimmed by 6 bases and J by 4 bases, leaving 9 bases between them. CDR3 loop: CSVTRGYGYTF. CDR3 nucleotide sequence: TGCAGCGTCACCCGTGGCTATGGCTACACCTTC.

The V and J genes are TRBV7-8 and TRBJ2-1; 7 bases fit TRBD2. The CDR3 spans 15 residues. V shed 0 bases, J shed 9 bases, and the junction held 8 bases outside the gene matches. Germline-derived CDR1 and CDR2 are SGHVS and FQNEAQ. CDR3 sequence reads: CASSLAFGGSTEQFF. DNA for the CDR3: TGTGCCAGCAGCTTAGCGTTCGGGGGGTCCACTGAGCAGTTCTTC.

This clonotype was seen at least ten times. CDR3 coding DNA: TGTGCCAGCAGTTGGCTCGGGGATACGCAGTATTTT. It codes for CASSWLGDTQYF. This rearrangement joins TRBV6-2 or TRBV6-3 to TRBJ2-3; D remains ambiguous. The CDR3 sequence is 12 residues long. The germline CDR1 and CDR2 sequences are MNHEY and SVGEGT. Deletions cut 4 bases from V and 6 bases from J, with 8 bases between.

This clonotype was recorded many times. V usage is TRBV5-6 and J usage is TRBJ2-5; D gene uncertain. The CDR3 is 14 residues long. The germline CDR1 and CDR2 sequences are SGHDT and YYEEEE. Trimming removed 3 bases at V and 5 bases at J, with 14 bases between. The CDR3 sequence: CASSWSRVRETQYF. The CDR3 DNA is TGTGCCAGCAGCTGGAGTAGGGTTCGGGAGACCCAGTACTTC.